Below are 21 T cell receptor beta chains sequenced from a single sample in a study of cytotoxic CD8 clonotypes in ibrutinib-treated CLL. Method: immunoSEQ multiplex PCR; TCRdb's copy keeps in-frame clones and lacks some. The table lists around 330,000 clones, 67% of them singletons. Material: PBMCs, obtained after 36 months of ibrutinib treatment. Source of these receptors: a human donor with chronic lymphocytic leukemia.

The V gene is TRBV7-9, the J gene TRBJ1-2; 12 bases are shared with TRBD1. The CDR3 is 15 residues long. The germline V gene has CDR1 SEHNR and CDR2 FQNEAQ (reference sequence). J was trimmed by 4 bases and V by 5 bases; bases with no gene match: 5. This CDR3 reads CASSAGQGASYGYTF. DNA of the CDR3: TGTGCCAGCAGCGCGGGACAGGGGGCTTCCTATGGCTACACCTTC.

This clone was seen a few times. The V and J genes are TRBV29-1 and TRBJ2-7, with no clear D. The CDR3 loop spans 16 amino acids. The V end was cut by 2 bases, the J end by 5 bases, with 22 bases between. CDR1 is SQVTM, CDR2 ANQGSEA, per germline. The DNA of the CDR3 is TGCAGCGTTGAATTCCCTTTCCGGAGCTCCTCAAACGAGCAGTACTTC. Its protein product is CSVEFPFRSSSNEQYF.

This clone was counted between two and nine times. The gene calls are TRBV5-1 and TRBJ2-7, with D unclear. The V gene's germline CDR1 is SGHRS and CDR2 YFSETQ. Trimming stripped 0 bases from V and 3 bases from J, with 10 bases between. This CDR3 has 14 residues. This CDR3 reads CASSLGQSYYEQYF. In DNA, the CDR3 is TGCGCCAGCAGCTTGGGCCAGAGCTACTACGAGCAGTACTTC.

This clone showed up just once. The chain combines TRBV7-2 with TRBJ2-5; tentatively, D is TRBD1 or TRBD2 (5 bases each). The ends were cut back, 7 bases at V and 5 bases at J, with 20 bases in the middle. The CDR3 contains 15 residues. CDR1 and CDR2 (germline): SGHTA, FQGNSA. The CDR3, as DNA: TGTGCCAGCATTCAGTGGCCAGGGCGAGGGGAGACCCAGTACTTC. Translating gives CASIQWPGRGETQYF.

The chain employs TRBV7-9 and TRBJ2-2; the match to TRBD1 covers 7 bases. CDR1 is SEHNR and CDR2 is FQNEAQ in the germline V gene (reference sequence). The CDR3 sequence is 12 residues long. V lost 7 bases to trimming and J lost 4 bases; unmatched junction nucleotides: 0. The CDR3 spells CASNRGTGELFF. DNA for the CDR3: TGTGCCAGCAACAGGGGCACCGGGGAGCTGTTTTTT.

The chain recombines TRBV7-8 with TRBJ2-7; possibly TRBD1 or TRBD2 for D (5 bases each). Germline V gene data show CDR1 as SGHVS and CDR2 as FQNEAQ. V was trimmed by 4 bases and J by 9 bases, leaving 22 bases between them. This CDR3 comprises 15 residues. Written as DNA, the CDR3 is TGTGCCAGCAGCTCAAATCGGGTTCAGGGACGTGGGCAGTACTTC. Translated, it gives CASSSNRVQGRGQYF.

The table lists this clone with a few counts. The gene calls are TRBV7-3 and TRBJ2-3; D gene ambiguous. Trimming took off 0 bases at V and 0 bases at J, with 7 bases between the two ends. This CDR3 contains 15 residues. Germline V gives CDR1 SGHTA, CDR2 FQGTGA. CDR3 in amino acids: CASSLTTASTDTQYF. The CDR3 DNA reads TGTGCCAGCAGCTTAACAACCGCGAGCACAGATACGCAGTATTTT.

The table lists this clone with a count of one. The chain links TRBV6-5 to TRBJ1-5; 7 bases match TRBD1. Germline CDR1 MNHEY, CDR2 SVGAGI. The CDR3 is made up of 14 amino acids. The V and J ends lost 6 bases and 3 bases, in that order; junction bases with no gene match: 5. CDR3 bases: TGTGCCAGCAGCCTGACAGGGAACAATCAGCCCCAGCATTTT. This sequence encodes CASSLTGNNQPQHF.

This clone was observed once. This sequence joins TRBV29-1 and TRBJ2-1; tentatively, D is TRBD1 or TRBD2 (5 bases each). The V gene's germline CDR1 is SQVTM and CDR2 ANQGSEA. V dropped 6 bases and J dropped 5 bases, with 17 bases sitting between them. The CDR3 is made up of 14 amino acids. The CDR3 bases are TGCAGCGTCGTCGGGGCAGGTTCTCACAATGAGCAGTTCTTC. This translates into CSVVGAGSHNEQFF.

The V call is TRBV4-3, the J call TRBJ2-7, with D uncertain. The CDR3 is 14 amino acids. The V gene lost 2 bases and the J gene lost 0 bases, with 8 bases spanning the gap. Germline assignment: CDR1 LGHNA and CDR2 YSLEER. DNA of the CDR3: TGCGCCAGCAGCCAATCGGCGATCTCCTACGAGCAGTACTTC. It encodes CASSQSAISYEQYF.

This clone was recorded once. This chain connects TRBV6-1 to TRBJ1-5; D ambiguous. CDR3 size: 15 residues. V was clipped by 1 base and J by 3 bases, with 10 bases between them. From germline, CDR1 is MNHNS and CDR2 SASEGT. CDR3 nucleotides: TGTGCCAGCAGTGAAGTCTGGTCCCTCAATCAGCCCCAGCATTTT. Its translation: CASSEVWSLNQPQHF.

The table lists this clone with a few counts. The genes are TRBV7-8 and TRBJ1-1; the match to TRBD1 covers 10 bases. This CDR3 is built from 14 residues. Trimming took 7 bases from V and 1 from J; bases not matched to a gene: 3. Germline CDR1 reads SGHVS; CDR2 reads FQNEAQ. The CDR3 is CASTRDRGNTEAFF. The CDR3 nucleotides are TGTGCCAGCACCCGGGACAGGGGGAACACTGAAGCTTTCTTT.

The V gene is TRBV9, the J gene TRBJ2-3; TRBD1 agrees at 9 bases. With V trimmed by 3 bases and J by 4 bases, 6 bases remained unmatched. Germline V gene lookup returns CDR1 SGDLS and CDR2 YYNGEE. This CDR3 contains 15 residues. This CDR3 is CASSARDRESDTQYF. CDR3 nucleotide sequence: TGTGCCAGCAGCGCCCGGGACAGGGAATCAGATACGCAGTATTTT. The full variable domain, completed using reference TRBV9 and TRBJ2-3, is DSGVTQTPKHLITATGQRVTLRCSPRSGDLSVYWYQQSLDQGLQFLIQYYNGEERAKGNILERFSAQQFPDLHSELNLSSLELGDSALYFCASSARDRESDTQYFGPGTRLTVL.

This clone has more than one count but fewer than ten. The chain uses TRBV18 and TRBJ1-6; the D is unclear. In germline, CDR1 is KGHSH, CDR2 LQKENI. The CDR3 is made up of 13 amino acids. Trimming pared 3 bases from V and 6 bases from J, leaving 6 bases between. The CDR3 spells CASSPGPNSPLHF. The CDR3 DNA is TGTGCCAGCTCACCTGGGCCTAATTCACCCCTCCACTTT.

This clone came up a few times. The chain links TRBV7-9 to TRBJ1-2, with 8 bases identical to TRBD1. Per germline, CDR1 SEHNR and CDR2 FQNEAQ (reference sequence). Trimming at V came to 5 bases and at J to 6 bases, leaving 8 bases not matched to a gene. CDR3 length equals 14 residues. In DNA form, the CDR3 reads TGTGCCAGCAGCCCGGCGGACAGGGCGGATGGCTACACCTTC. Protein product: CASSPADRADGYTF.

A word on this clone: A read error may account for a junction end that differs from germline. The chain combines TRBV2 with TRBJ2-1; a possible D gene is TRBD2 (6 bases). CDR1 and CDR2 (germline): SNHLY, FYNNEI. CDR3 length: 12 amino acids. CDR3 protein: CASSQAGNEQFF. CDR3 nucleotide sequence: TGTGCCAGCAGTCAAGCGGGCAATGAGCAGTTCTTC.

J is TRBJ2-2 and V is TRBV7-3; D unresolved. CDR1 and CDR2 (germline): SGHTA, FQGTGA. Trimming left V 1 base short and J 1 base short, with 4 bases between. The CDR3 spans 14 residues. CDR3 nucleotide sequence: TGTGCCAGCAGCTTAAAATTGAACACCGGGGAGCTGTTTTTT. This gives the protein CASSLKLNTGELFF.

The genes are TRBV5-6 and TRBJ2-6; D unclear. CDR3 size: 15 residues. CDR1 is SGHDT, CDR2 YYEEEE, per germline. Trimming removed 5 bases at V and 3 bases at J, with 12 bases between. CDR3 coding DNA: TGTGCCAGCAGTTTTCACCTACTTGGGGCCAACGTCCTGACTTTC. This sequence encodes CASSFHLLGANVLTF.

This rearrangement joins TRBV2 to TRBJ1-4, with D maybe TRBD1 (5 bases). Looked up from germline, CDR1 is SNHLY and CDR2 is FYNNEI. This CDR3 region has 16 residues. Trimming pared 3 bases from V and 2 bases from J, leaving 13 bases between. CDR3 loop: CASSDRARVTNEKLFF. DNA for the CDR3: TGTGCCAGCAGTGACCGCGCCAGGGTTACTAATGAAAAACTGTTTTTT.

This clone was found a few times. The chain employs TRBV5-1 and TRBJ1-1; D gene unclear. This CDR3 comprises 13 residues. Trimming cost V 1 base and J 10 bases, with 14 bases left between them. Germline V CDR1 and CDR2: SGHRS, YFSETQ. The CDR3 is CASSLSQDLGAFF. CDR3 nucleotides: TGCGCCAGCAGCTTGTCCCAGGACCTAGGAGCTTTCTTT.

This clone was found a few times. V is TRBV6-5 and J is TRBJ1-2; D is undetermined. The CDR3 is made up of 13 amino acids. The V end lost 2 bases, the J end lost 6 bases, and 10 bases lay between the germline ends. Germline assignment: CDR1 MNHEY and CDR2 SVGAGI. Here the CDR3 reads CASSYVLRDGYTF. The CDR3 DNA reads as TGTGCCAGCAGTTACGTCTTAAGGGATGGCTACACCTTC.